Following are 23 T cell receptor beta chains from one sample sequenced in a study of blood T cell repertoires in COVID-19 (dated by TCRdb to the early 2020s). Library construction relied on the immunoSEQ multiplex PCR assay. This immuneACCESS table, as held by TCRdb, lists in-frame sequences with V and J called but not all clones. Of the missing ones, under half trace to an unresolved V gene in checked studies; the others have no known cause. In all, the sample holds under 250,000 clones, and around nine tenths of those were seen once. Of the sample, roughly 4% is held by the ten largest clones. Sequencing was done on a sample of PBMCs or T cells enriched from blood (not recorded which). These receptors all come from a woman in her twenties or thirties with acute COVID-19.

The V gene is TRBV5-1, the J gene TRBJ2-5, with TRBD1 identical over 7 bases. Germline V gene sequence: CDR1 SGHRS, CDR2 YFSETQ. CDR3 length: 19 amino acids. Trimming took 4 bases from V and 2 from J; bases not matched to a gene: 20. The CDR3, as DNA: TGCGCCAGCAGCGCACGACCCATCCAAATTGGGACAGCACAAGAGACCCAGTACTTC. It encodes CASSARPIQIGTAQETQYF.

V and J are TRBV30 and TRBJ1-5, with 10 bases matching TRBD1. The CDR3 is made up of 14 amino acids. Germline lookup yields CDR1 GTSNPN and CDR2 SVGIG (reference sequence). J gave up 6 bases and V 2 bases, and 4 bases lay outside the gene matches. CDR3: CAWSTGQGRQPQHF. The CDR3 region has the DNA TGTGCCTGGAGTACGGGACAGGGGCGTCAGCCCCAGCATTTT.

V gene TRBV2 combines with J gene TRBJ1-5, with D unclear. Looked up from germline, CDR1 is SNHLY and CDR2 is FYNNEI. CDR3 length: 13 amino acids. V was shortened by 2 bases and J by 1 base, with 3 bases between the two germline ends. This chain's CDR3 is CASSEQSNQPQHF. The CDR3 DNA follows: TGTGCCAGCAGTGAACAGAGCAATCAGCCCCAGCATTTT.

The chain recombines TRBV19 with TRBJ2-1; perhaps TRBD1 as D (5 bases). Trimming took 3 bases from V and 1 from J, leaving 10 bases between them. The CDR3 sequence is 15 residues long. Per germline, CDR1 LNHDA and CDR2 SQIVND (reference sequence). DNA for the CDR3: TGTGCCAGTAGTATGCAGGGTAGTTCCTACAATGAGCAGTTCTTC. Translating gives CASSMQGSSYNEQFF.

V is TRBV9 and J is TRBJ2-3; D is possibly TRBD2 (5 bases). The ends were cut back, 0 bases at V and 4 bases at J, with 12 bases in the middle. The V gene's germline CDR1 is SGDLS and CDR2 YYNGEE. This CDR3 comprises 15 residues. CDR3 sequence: CASSVGTPHSDTQYF. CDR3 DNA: TGTGCCAGCAGCGTAGGGACTCCGCATTCAGATACGCAGTATTTT.

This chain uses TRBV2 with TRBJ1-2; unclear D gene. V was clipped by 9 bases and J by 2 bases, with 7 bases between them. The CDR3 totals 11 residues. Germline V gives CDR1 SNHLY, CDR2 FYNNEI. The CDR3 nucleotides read TGTGCCAGTACAGAAAACTATGGCTACACCTTC. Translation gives CASTENYGYTF. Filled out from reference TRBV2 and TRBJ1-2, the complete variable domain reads EPEVTQTPSHQVTQMGQEVILRCVPISNHLYFYWYRQILGQKVEFLVSFYNNEISEKSEIFDDQFSVERPDGSNFTLKIRSTKLEDSAMYFCASTENYGYTFGSGTRLTVV.

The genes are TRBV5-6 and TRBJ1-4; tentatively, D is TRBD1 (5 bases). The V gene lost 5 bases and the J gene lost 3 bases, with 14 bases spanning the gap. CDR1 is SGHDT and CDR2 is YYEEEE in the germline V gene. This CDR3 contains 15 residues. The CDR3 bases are TGTGCCAGCAGTAGCTTAGGGGTTTCTAATGAAAAACTGTTTTTT. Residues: CASSSLGVSNEKLFF.

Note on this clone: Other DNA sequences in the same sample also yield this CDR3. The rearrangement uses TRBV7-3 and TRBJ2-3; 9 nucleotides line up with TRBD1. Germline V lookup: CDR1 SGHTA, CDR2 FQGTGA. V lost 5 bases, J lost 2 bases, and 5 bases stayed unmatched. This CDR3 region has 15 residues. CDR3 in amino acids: CASSPDRGYTDTQYF. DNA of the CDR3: TGTGCCAGCAGCCCCGACAGGGGGTACACAGATACGCAGTATTTT.

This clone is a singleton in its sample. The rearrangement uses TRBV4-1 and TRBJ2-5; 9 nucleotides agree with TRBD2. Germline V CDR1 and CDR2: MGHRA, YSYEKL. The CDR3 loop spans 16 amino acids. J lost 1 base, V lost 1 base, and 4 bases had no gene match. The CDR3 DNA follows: TGCGCCAGCAGCCAAGTTGTTAGCGGGGGCCAAGAGACCCAGTACTTC. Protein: CASSQVVSGGQETQYF.

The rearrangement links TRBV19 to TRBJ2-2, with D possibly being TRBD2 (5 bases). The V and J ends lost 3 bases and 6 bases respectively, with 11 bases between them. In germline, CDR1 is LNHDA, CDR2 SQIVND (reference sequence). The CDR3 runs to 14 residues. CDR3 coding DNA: TGTGCCAGTAGTATCCTAGTGAGGGCCGGGGAGCTGTTTTTT. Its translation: CASSILVRAGELFF.

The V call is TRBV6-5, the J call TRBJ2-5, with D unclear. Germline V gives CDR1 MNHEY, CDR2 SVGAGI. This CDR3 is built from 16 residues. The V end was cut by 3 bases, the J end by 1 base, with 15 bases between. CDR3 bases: TGTGCCAGCAGTTATCTTGGCAGGTACCCCCAAGAGACCCAGTACTTC. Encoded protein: CASSYLGRYPQETQYF.

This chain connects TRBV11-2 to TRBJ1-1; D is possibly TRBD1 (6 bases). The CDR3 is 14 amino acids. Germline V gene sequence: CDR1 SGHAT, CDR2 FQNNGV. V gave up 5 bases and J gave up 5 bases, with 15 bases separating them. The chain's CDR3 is CASSLTGMATEAFF. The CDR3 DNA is TGTGCCAGCAGCCTCACAGGGATGGCGACTGAAGCTTTCTTT. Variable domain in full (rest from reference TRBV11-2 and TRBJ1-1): EAGVAQSPRYKIIEKRQSVAFWCNPISGHATLYWYQQILGQGPKLLIQFQNNGVVDDSQLPKDRFSAERLKGVDSTLKIQPAKLEDSAVYLCASSLTGMATEAFFGQGTRLTVV.

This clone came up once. CDR3 protein: CATSRASNSPLHF. DNA for the CDR3: TGTGCCACCAGCAGAGCGAGCAATTCACCCCTCCACTTT. This chain links TRBV15 with TRBJ1-6; D remains ambiguous. Trimming shortened V by 1 base and J by 7 bases, and 5 bases separated the two germline ends. The CDR3 sequence is 13 residues long. Germline assignment: CDR1 LNHNV and CDR2 YYDKDF (reference sequence).

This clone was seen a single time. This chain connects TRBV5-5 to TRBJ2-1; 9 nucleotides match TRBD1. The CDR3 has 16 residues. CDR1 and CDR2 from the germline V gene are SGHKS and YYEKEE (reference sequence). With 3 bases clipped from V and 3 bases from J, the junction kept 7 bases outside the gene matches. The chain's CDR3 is CASSSGDRVGYNEQFF. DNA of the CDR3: TGTGCCAGCAGCTCGGGGGACAGGGTGGGCTACAATGAGCAGTTCTTC.

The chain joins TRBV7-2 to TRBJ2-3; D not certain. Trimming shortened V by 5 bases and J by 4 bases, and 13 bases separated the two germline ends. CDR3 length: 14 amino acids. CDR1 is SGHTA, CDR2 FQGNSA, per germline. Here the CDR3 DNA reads TGTGCCAGCAGCCAAACCGCGTTCCCAGATACGCAGTATTTT. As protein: CASSQTAFPDTQYF.

DNA of the CDR3: TGTGCCACCAGCAGAGATAAGCGGTTCCCCTCCTACGAGCAGTACTTC. Translated, it gives CATSRDKRFPSYEQYF. This rearrangement joins TRBV15 to TRBJ2-7, with D perhaps TRBD2 (5 bases). The CDR3 consists of 16 residues. Trimming left V 0 bases short and J 0 bases short, with 12 bases between. Germline assignment: CDR1 LNHNV and CDR2 YYDKDF (reference sequence). Full variable domain (rest looked up from reference TRBV15 and TRBJ2-7): DAMVIQNPRYQVTQFGKPVTLSCSQTLNHNVMYWYQQKSSQAPKLLFHYYDKDFNNEADTPDNFQSRRPNTSFCFLDIRSPGLGDTAMYLCATSRDKRFPSYEQYFGPGTRLTVT.

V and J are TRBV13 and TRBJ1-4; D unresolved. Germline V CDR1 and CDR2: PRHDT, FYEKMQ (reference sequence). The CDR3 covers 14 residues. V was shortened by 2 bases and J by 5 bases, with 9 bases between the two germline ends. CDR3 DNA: TGTGCCAGCAGCTTACTCGGGTCGAATGAAAAACTGTTTTTT. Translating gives CASSLLGSNEKLFF.

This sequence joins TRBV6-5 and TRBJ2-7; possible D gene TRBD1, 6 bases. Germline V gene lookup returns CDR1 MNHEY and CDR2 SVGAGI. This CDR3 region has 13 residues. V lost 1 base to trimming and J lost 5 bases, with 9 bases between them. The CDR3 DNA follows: TGTGCCAGCAGTTACTTGGGGGCCCACGAGCAGTACTTC. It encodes CASSYLGAHEQYF.

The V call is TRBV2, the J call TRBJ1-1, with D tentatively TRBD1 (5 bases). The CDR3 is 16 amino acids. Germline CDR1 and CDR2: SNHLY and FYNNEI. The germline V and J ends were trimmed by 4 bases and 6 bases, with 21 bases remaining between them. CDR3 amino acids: CASSGIPGGTGAEAFF. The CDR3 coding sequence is TGTGCCAGCAGTGGGATTCCGGGAGGGACCGGGGCTGAAGCTTTCTTT.

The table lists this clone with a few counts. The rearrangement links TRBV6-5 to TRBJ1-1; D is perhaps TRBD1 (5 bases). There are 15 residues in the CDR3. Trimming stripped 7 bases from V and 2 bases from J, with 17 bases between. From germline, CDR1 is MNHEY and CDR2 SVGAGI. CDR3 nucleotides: TGTGCCAGCAACGTCATCGGACACCCTAACACTGAAGCTTTCTTT. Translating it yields CASNVIGHPNTEAFF.

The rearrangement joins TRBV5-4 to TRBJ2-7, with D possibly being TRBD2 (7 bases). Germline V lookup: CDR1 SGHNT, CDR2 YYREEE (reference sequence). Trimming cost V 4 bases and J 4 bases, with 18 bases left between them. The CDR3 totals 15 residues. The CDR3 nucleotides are TGTGCCAGCAGCCCGAAAAGGGGGGGCCAATACGAGCAGTACTTC. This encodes CASSPKRGGQYEQYF.

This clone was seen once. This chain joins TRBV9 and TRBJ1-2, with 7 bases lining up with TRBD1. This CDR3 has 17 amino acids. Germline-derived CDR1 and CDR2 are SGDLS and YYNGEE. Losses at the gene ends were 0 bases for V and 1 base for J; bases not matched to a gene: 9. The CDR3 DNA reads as TGTGCCAGCAGCGTAGAACCTCTGGGACAGCTTAACTATGGCTACACCTTC. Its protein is CASSVEPLGQLNYGYTF.

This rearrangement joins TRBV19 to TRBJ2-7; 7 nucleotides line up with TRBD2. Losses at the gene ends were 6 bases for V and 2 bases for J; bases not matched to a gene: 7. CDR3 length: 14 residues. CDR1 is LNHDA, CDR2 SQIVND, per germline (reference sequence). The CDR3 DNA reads TGTGCCAGTAGAGTGGAGCGGGATGCCTACGAGCAGTACTTC. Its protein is CASRVERDAYEQYF.